This TCR beta chain is from a study of T cell changes during pregnancy in multiple sclerosis. Data came from immunoSEQ multiplex PCR; TCRdb stores just in-frame clones and leaves some out. The table shows under 95,000 clones, with 80% to 95% occurring only once. Germline V gives CDR1 GTSNPN, CDR2 SVGIG (reference sequence). The J segment lost 4 bases and the V segment lost 5 bases, leaving 0 bases of the junction unmatched. The CDR3 length is 11 residues. The chain links TRBV30 to TRBJ2-5; 8 nucleotides align to TRBD1. This sequence was found in a female donor with multiple sclerosis, enrolled in a pregnancy study. The starting material was peripheral blood, obtained after pregnancy. CDR3 protein: CAWDRGETQYF. In nucleotides, the CDR3 is TGTGCCTGGGACAGGGGAGAGACCCAGTACTTC.